A single sample gave rise to the 5 T cell receptor beta chains below, sequenced in a study of T cell repertoires in cytomegalovirus infection. The antigens these receptors bind are not known. MiXCR, applied by TCRdb to the reads, yields one record per CDR3 protein. Seen here are some 110,000 distinct CDR3 sequences, roughly a tenth observed once, and the top ten hold 25% to 40%. The sample comprised PBMCs, sequenced either directly or after in vitro stimulation (not recorded which). The receptors were gathered from a human donor in good health (CMV status not recorded). Some clones in this sample may be carry-over from other donors' samples.

The chain couples TRBV4-1 to TRBJ1-1; 8 bases are shared with TRBD1. The CDR3 sequence is 14 residues long. The ends lost 5 bases at V and 6 bases at J; junction bases unmatched: 8. From germline, CDR1 is MGHRA and CDR2 YSYEKL. The CDR3 spells CASSKRGQGAEAFF. Written as DNA, the CDR3 is TGCGCCAGCAGCAAACGAGGACAGGGCGCTGAAGCTTTCTTT.

There are many counts of this clonotype. The chain employs TRBV7-8 and TRBJ2-1; TRBD1 matches 9 bases. Per germline, CDR1 SGHVS and CDR2 FQNEAQ. This CDR3 is built from 17 residues. Trimming removed 5 bases from V and 1 base from J; junction bases left unmatched: 9. Here the CDR3 DNA reads TGTGCCAGCAGCACAGGGGGCCCGATATTTTCCTACAATGAGCAGTTCTTC. This gives the protein CASSTGGPIFSYNEQFF.

This clonotype was seen at least ten times. V gene TRBV7-2 combines with J gene TRBJ1-4; D remains unclear. The CDR3 totals 14 residues. V was trimmed by 1 base and J by 8 bases, leaving 11 bases between them. CDR1 is SGHTA, CDR2 FQGNSA, per germline. In DNA, the CDR3 is TGTGCCAGCAGCTTAGTATGGAATGAAGAAAAACTGTTTTTT. This sequence encodes CASSLVWNEEKLFF. The full variable domain, in which reference TRBV7-2 and TRBJ1-4 provide the parts outside the CDR3, is GAGVSQSPSNKVTEKGKDVELRCDPISGHTALYWYRQSLGQGLEFLIYFQGNSAPDKSGLPSDRFSAERTGGSVSTLTIQRTQQEDSAVYLCASSLVWNEEKLFFGSGTQLSVL.

In this sample, this clonotype turned up a few times. V gene TRBV6-2 or TRBV6-3 combines with J gene TRBJ1-1; D call uncertain. CDR3 length: 11 residues. Germline CDR1 reads MNHEY; CDR2 reads SVGEGT. Trimming removed 6 bases at V and 3 bases at J, with 5 bases between. CDR3 region: CASRGHTEAFF. The CDR3 bases are TGTGCCAGCAGGGGCCACACTGAAGCTTTCTTT.

The genes are TRBV9 and TRBJ2-7; D unresolved. Germline CDR1 and CDR2: SGDLS and YYNGEE. V was trimmed by 3 bases and J by 7 bases, leaving 23 bases between them. This CDR3 spans 16 amino acids. The CDR3 coding sequence is TGTGCCAGCAGCGCGAACCCGGAACAACTCGTCTGGGAGCAGTACTTC. Residues: CASSANPEQLVWEQYF. Complete variable domain (other parts from reference TRBV9 and TRBJ2-7): DSGVTQTPKHLITATGQRVTLRCSPRSGDLSVYWYQQSLDQGLQFLIQYYNGEERAKGNILERFSAQQFPDLHSELNLSSLELGDSALYFCASSANPEQLVWEQYFGPGTRLTVT.